The 12 T cell receptor beta chains below all came from one sample that was sequenced in a study of blood T cell repertoires in COVID-19. Sequencing was performed with immunoSEQ multiplex PCR; in TCRdb, only in-frame clones are kept and a portion is missing. The sample records under 350,000 clones, 80% to 90% being singletons. The sequenced sample was peripheral blood. The receptors originated from a man aged 40-50 years with acute or convalescent COVID-19.

This clone is a singleton in its sample. The chain links TRBV27 to TRBJ2-7; 7 bases align to TRBD1. The CDR3 runs 14 residues. J was trimmed by 7 bases and V by 1 base; bases with no gene match: 7. The germline CDR1 and CDR2 sequences are MNHEY and SMNVEV (reference sequence). CDR3 sequence reads: CASSLYRGPWEQYF. The CDR3 DNA follows: TGTGCCAGCAGTTTATACAGGGGCCCTTGGGAGCAGTACTTC.

The rearrangement links TRBV7-8 to TRBJ1-3, with a tentative D call TRBD1 (5 bases). CDR3 length: 15 residues. Germline CDR1 and CDR2: SGHVS and FQNEAQ. Trimming removed 4 bases from V and 1 base from J, with 11 bases in between. The CDR3 sequence is CASSSIGVSGNTIYF. In nucleotides, the CDR3 is TGTGCCAGCAGCTCTATAGGGGTTTCTGGAAACACCATATATTTT.

V gene TRBV6-5 combines with J gene TRBJ1-2, with D maybe TRBD1 (6 bases). Germline CDR1 is MNHEY and CDR2 is SVGAGI. Deletions cut 8 bases from V and 1 base from J, with 14 bases between. The CDR3 runs to 14 residues. The CDR3 region is CASWTVNFNYGYTF. The DNA of the CDR3 is TGTGCCAGCTGGACAGTGAACTTTAACTATGGCTACACCTTC.

The chain combines TRBV11-2 with TRBJ2-7, with 7 positions matching TRBD2. This CDR3 is built from 15 residues. V lost 5 bases, J lost 1 base, and 8 bases stayed unmatched. CDR1 and CDR2 from the germline V gene are SGHAT and FQNNGV. CDR3 amino acids: CASSPREGLSYEQYF. In nucleotides, the CDR3 is TGTGCCAGCAGCCCCCGAGAGGGACTATCCTACGAGCAGTACTTC.

This sequence joins TRBV10-3 and TRBJ1-1; D is undetermined. Germline-derived CDR1 and CDR2 are ENHRY and SYGVKD. CDR3 length: 11 amino acids. Trimming stripped 4 bases from V and 12 bases from J, with 12 bases between. CDR3 in amino acids: CAISGGGVSFF. As DNA, the CDR3 is TGTGCCATCAGTGGGGGAGGTGTGTCTTTCTTT.

The chain carries TRBV24-1 and TRBJ2-3; TRBD1 matches at 9 bases. In germline, CDR1 is KGHDR, CDR2 SFDVKD. The CDR3 runs to 15 residues. The junction had 4 bases not matched to a gene; V was cut back by 4 bases and J by 3 bases. This CDR3 reads CATSESGTGTDTQYF. In DNA, the CDR3 is TGTGCCACCAGTGAGTCCGGGACAGGGACAGATACGCAGTATTTT.

V and J are TRBV29-1 and TRBJ1-4, with D possibly matching TRBD1 (5 bases). Trimming cost V 0 bases and J 7 bases, with 21 bases left between them. The germline gives CDR1 SQVTM, CDR2 ANQGSEA. The CDR3 totals 17 residues. The CDR3 DNA follows: TGCAGCGTTGAAGACCAGATTAGGGGAAAGAAAGGTGAAAAACTGTTTTTT. Translation gives CSVEDQIRGKKGEKLFF.

This clone has just a few counts. This sample also contains other DNA sequences that code for the same CDR3. The chain recombines TRBV7-2 with TRBJ1-1; D is possibly TRBD1 (5 bases). The germline V gene encodes CDR1 SGHTA and CDR2 FQGNSA. Trimming cost V 5 bases and J 2 bases, with 9 bases left between them. CDR3 length: 13 residues. The DNA for the CDR3 is TGTGCCAGCAGCCTTGACAGAAACACTGAAGCTTTCTTT. This codes for CASSLDRNTEAFF.

The V call is TRBV4-1, the J call TRBJ2-1; maybe TRBD1 (5 bases). V was trimmed by 3 bases and J by 7 bases, leaving 13 bases between them. Germline values: CDR1 MGHRA, CDR2 YSYEKL. CDR3 length equals 14 residues. CDR3 loop: CASSQGSTVNEQFF. DNA of the CDR3: TGCGCCAGCAGCCAGGGCTCGACAGTTAATGAGCAGTTCTTC.

The J gene is TRBJ2-2, the V gene TRBV9; 8 bases fit TRBD2. The CDR3 has 17 amino acids. V was clipped by 4 bases and J by 4 bases; unmatched bases: 12. Germline loops: CDR1 SGDLS, CDR2 YYNGEE. CDR3 sequence reads: CASSSQPRGGVTGELFF. CDR3 in DNA: TGTGCCAGCAGCTCCCAACCCCGGGGGGGGGTCACCGGGGAGCTGTTTTTT.

The chain uses TRBV7-9 and TRBJ1-2; D gene ambiguous. CDR1 and CDR2 from the germline V gene are SEHNR and FQNEAQ (reference sequence). The CDR3 is 15 amino acids. V was pared by 0 bases and J by 8 bases, with 16 bases between. Here the CDR3 DNA reads TGTGCCAGCAGCTTAGCGGTAGTCGCGGGGAACGGCTACACCTTC. This gives the protein CASSLAVVAGNGYTF. Drawing the rest from reference TRBV7-9 and TRBJ1-2, the complete variable domain is DTGVSQNPRHKITKRGQNVTFRCDPISEHNRLYWYRQTLGQGPEFLTYFQNEAQLEKSRLLSDRFSAERPKGSFSTLEIQRTEQGDSAMYLCASSLAVVAGNGYTFGSGTRLTVV.

J is TRBJ2-1 and V is TRBV12-3 or TRBV12-4; D ambiguous. The V end was cut by 6 bases, the J end by 3 bases, with 9 bases between. This CDR3 is built from 13 residues. The chain's CDR3 is CASSTRIYNEQFF. CDR3 DNA: TGTGCCAGCAGCACACGTATCTACAATGAGCAGTTCTTC.